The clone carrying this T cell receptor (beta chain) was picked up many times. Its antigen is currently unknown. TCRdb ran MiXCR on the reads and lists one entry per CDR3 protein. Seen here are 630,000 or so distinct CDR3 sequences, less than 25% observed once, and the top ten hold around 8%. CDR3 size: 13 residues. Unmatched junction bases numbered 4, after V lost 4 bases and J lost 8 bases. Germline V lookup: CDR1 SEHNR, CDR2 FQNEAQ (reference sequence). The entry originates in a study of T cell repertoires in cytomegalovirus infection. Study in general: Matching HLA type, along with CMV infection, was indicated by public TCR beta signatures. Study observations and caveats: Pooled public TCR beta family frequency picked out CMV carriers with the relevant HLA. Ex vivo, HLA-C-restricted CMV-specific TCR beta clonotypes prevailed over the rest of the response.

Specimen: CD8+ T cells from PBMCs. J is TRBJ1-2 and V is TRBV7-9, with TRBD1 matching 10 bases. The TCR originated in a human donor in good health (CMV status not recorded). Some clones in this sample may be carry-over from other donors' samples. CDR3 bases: TGTGCCAGCAGCTCTGACAGGGGGCGAGGCTACACCTTC. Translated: CASSSDRGRGYTF.